Below, one T cell receptor (beta chain) is given with its context. Its antigen is unidentified. Ophthalmopathy patients had Clinical Activity Score at least 3, NOSPECS grade at least 4, duration under 3 months. Fresh peripheral blood, about 9.9 ml, yielded the PBMCs. This CDR3 spans 12 amino acids. The germline V gene encodes CDR1 MNHEY and CDR2 SVGEGT. V was clipped by 11 bases and J by 8 bases, with 16 bases between them. TCR beta CDR3 region amplification was performed from RNA transcripts. The HTBI primer set drove a first-round RT-PCR of the TCR CDR3. One entry per CDR3 protein results from TCRdb running MiXCR on the multiplex PCR reads. The table shows 490,000 or so distinct CDR3 sequences, with approximately 23% occurring only once. The sample belongs to a study of T cells in Graves' hyperthyroidism and ophthalmopathy. Study conclusions and caveats: Classification by a 13 V-J model distinguished ophthalmopathy from stable hyperthyroidism. Most thyroid-expanded clonotypes above 0.001 were also found in blood.

This clonotype originated in a woman in her 70s with Graves' ophthalmopathy. This sequence joins TRBV6-2 or TRBV6-3 and TRBJ2-1; a weak D match, TRBD1 (6 bases). The specimen was blood. The CDR3 is CAGSLRGYEQFF. The CDR3 bases are TGTGCCGGATCTCTAAGGGGGTATGAGCAGTTCTTC.